The rows below give T cell receptor beta chains drawn from one sample of a study of T-cell memory formation after mild COVID-19. Via MiXCR, TCRdb re-called the 5' RACE reads, giving one row per CDR3 protein. The data show fewer than 500,000 distinct CDR3 sequences, roughly 23% seen once. Sequences were obtained from PBMCs or a T cell subset sorted from them (not recorded which). The receptor set was obtained from an adult woman who had mild COVID-19 (a few samples of this study predate the infection). Cell type and time point are not known. Each CDR3 is given without its conserved first and last residue. Each record gives: V gene, J gene, clone size, CDR3 protein. Size is omitted from some rows. Given values are once, few, many or a class for expanded clones.

V: TRBV11-2; J: TRBJ1-1; size: -; CDR3: ASSLGTGRYTEAF
V: TRBV6-1; J: TRBJ2-1; size: few; CDR3: ASSQPLGGYNEQF
V: TRBV5-6; J: TRBJ2-4; size: few; CDR3: ASGTGGYIQY
V: TRBV7-2; J: TRBJ2-2; size: many; CDR3: ASSLLFHPDRAGTGELF
V: TRBV3-1; J: TRBJ1-6; size: -; CDR3: ASSRGRTENSPLH
V: TRBV9; J: TRBJ2-1; size: -; CDR3: ASSVVSGGRGAYNEQF
V: TRBV5-1; J: TRBJ2-2; size: few; CDR3: ASSYAGTGEFTGELF
V: TRBV7-2; J: TRBJ2-2; size: -; CDR3: ASSKRDRGRTGELF
V: TRBV15; J: TRBJ2-5; size: -; CDR3: ATSRDEGLQETQY
V: TRBV7-2; J: TRBJ2-4; size: once; CDR3: ASSLSEGRGNIQY
V: TRBV28; J: TRBJ2-1; size: few; CDR3: ASSARVIVPEWSYNEQF
V: TRBV6-2/TRBV6-3; J: TRBJ2-5; size: few; CDR3: ASSYAPRPAPSRKTQY
V: TRBV10-3; J: TRBJ1-4; size: few; CDR3: AISESPGATNEKLF
V: TRBV2; J: TRBJ2-7; size: -; CDR3: ASSYIAGNEQY
V: TRBV5-1; J: TRBJ1-2; size: -; CDR3: ASSPGGMDYGYT
V: TRBV7-8; J: TRBJ2-1; size: few; CDR3: ASRLGHRNEQF
V: TRBV5-4; J: TRBJ2-5; size: -; CDR3: ASSPSTSGGRETQY
V: TRBV5-1; J: TRBJ2-7; size: -; CDR3: ASSLGRGVHEQY
V: TRBV20-1; J: TRBJ2-5; size: few; CDR3: SASGGRALETQY
V: TRBV9; J: TRBJ2-6; size: -; CDR3: ASSLGAASSGANVLT
V: TRBV2; J: TRBJ1-5; size: few; CDR3: ASDAGANQPQH
V: TRBV7-9; J: TRBJ2-1; size: few; CDR3: ASSLAAGGYNEQF
V: TRBV13; J: TRBJ2-5; size: -; CDR3: ASSLGQGFPETQY
V: TRBV12-3/TRBV12-4; J: TRBJ1-2; size: -; CDR3: ASRDEGNYGYT
V: TRBV5-1; J: TRBJ1-5; size: few; CDR3: ASSLSGAGDQPQH
V: TRBV7-6; J: TRBJ2-3; size: few; CDR3: ASSLGPAGVGDTQY
V: TRBV7-8; J: TRBJ2-3; size: -; CDR3: ASSLFPDDTQY
V: TRBV5-1; J: TRBJ2-7; size: many; CDR3: ASSLDPSTGYEQY
V: TRBV29-1; J: TRBJ2-7; size: -; CDR3: SAWTGYEQY
V: TRBV5-1; J: TRBJ1-1; size: -; CDR3: ASSLRTGWNTEAF
V: TRBV5-1; J: TRBJ1-4; size: -; CDR3: ASSLTLLPTVGEKLF